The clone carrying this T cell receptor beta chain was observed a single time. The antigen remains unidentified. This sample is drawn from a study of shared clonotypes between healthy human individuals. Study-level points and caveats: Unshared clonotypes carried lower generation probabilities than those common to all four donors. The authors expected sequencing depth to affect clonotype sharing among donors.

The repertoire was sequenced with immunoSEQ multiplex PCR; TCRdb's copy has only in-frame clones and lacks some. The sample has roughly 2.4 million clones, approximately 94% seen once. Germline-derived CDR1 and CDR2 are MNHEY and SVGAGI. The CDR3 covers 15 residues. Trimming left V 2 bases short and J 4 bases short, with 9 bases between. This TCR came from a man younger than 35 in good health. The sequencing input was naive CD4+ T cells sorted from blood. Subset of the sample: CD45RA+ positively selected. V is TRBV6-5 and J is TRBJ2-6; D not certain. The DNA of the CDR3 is TGTGCCAGCAGTTACCTCCTTGGAGGGGCCAACGTCCTGACTTTC. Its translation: CASSYLLGGANVLTF.